The clone carrying this TCR beta chain came up a few times. Its antigen is not identified. The data were obtained in a study of T-cell reconstitution after alpha-beta-depleted transplantation in children. Study conclusions and caveats: As was reported, about two months after transplant, alpha-beta T cells came from several hundred expanded graft clones.

This CDR3 region has 17 residues. Germline trimming cut 0 bases from V and 4 bases from J; bases unmatched to any gene: 10. In germline, CDR1 is ENHRY, CDR2 SYGVKD. The authors prepared the TCRbeta library with unique molecular identifiers. TCRdb called the PCR reads again in MiXCR, with one record for every CDR3 protein. Here the sample spans under 250,000 distinct CDR3 sequences, roughly 25% being singletons. The receptor was derived from a female patient aged 2-15 years who had a stem cell transplant for congenital amegakaryocytic thrombocytopenia, so the T cells may come from the graft donor. The source was PBMCs, mostly from graft donor cells, collected 360 days after TCRalphabeta/CD19-depleted stem cell transplant. V and J are TRBV10-3 and TRBJ2-3; the match to TRBD2 covers 7 bases. The CDR3 DNA sequence: TGTGCCATCAGTGAGTCGAAGGGAGGGAGGTCGTCAGATACGCAGTATTTT. It yields the protein CAISESKGGRSSDTQYF.